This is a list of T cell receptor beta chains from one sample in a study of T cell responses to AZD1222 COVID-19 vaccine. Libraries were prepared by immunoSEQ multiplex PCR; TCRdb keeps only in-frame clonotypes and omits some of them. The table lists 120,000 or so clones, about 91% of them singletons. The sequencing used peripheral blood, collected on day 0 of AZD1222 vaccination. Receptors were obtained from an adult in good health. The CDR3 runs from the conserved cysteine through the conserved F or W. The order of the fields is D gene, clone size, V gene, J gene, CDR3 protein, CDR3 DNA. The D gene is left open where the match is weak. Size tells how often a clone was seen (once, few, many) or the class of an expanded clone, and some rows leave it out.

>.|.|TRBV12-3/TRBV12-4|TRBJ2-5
CASSFGETQYF
TGTGCCAGCAGTTTTGGGGAGACCCAGTACTTC
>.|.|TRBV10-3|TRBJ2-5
CAISGTEKETQYF
TGTGCCATCAGTGGGACGGAAAAAGAGACCCAGTACTTC
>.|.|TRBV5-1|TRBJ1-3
CASSLVGSGNTIYF
TGCGCCAGCAGCTTGGTGGGCTCTGGAAACACCATATATTTT
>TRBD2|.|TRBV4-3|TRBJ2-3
CASSQASAGGRFTQYF
TGCGCCAGCAGCCAAGCCTCGGCGGGGGGCAGGTTTACGCAGTATTTT
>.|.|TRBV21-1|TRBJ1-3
CASSKGTIRHGNTIYF
TGTGCCAGCAGCAAAGGGACAATCCGGCACGGAAACACCATATATTTT
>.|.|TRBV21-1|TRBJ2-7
CASSKVVDSYEQYF
TGTGCCAGCAGCAAAGTGGTGGACTCCTACGAGCAGTACTTC
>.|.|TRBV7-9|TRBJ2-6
CASSLDGANVLTF
TGTGCCAGCAGCCTCGACGGGGCCAACGTCCTGACTTTC
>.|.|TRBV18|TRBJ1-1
CASSPMGGTNTEAFF
TGTGCCAGCTCACCAATGGGGGGGACGAACACTGAAGCTTTCTTT
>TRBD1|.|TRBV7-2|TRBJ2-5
CASISRGHETQYF
TGTGCCAGCATCAGTAGGGGGCACGAGACCCAGTACTTC
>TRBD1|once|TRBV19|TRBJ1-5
CASSLPQGVSNQPQHF
TGTGCCAGTAGTTTACCACAGGGGGTTAGCAATCAGCCCCAGCATTTT
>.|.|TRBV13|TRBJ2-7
CASSLVGQRYEQYF
TGTGCCAGCAGCTTAGTTGGACAGAGATACGAGCAGTACTTC
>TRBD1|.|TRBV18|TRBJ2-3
CASSHARQGADTQYF
TGTGCCAGCTCACACGCTAGACAGGGGGCAGATACGCAGTATTTT
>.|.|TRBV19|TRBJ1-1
CASSSTASEAFF
TGTGCCAGTAGTTCTACAGCGTCTGAAGCTTTCTTT
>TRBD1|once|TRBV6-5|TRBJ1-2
CASNSRGLWGYTF
TGTGCCAGCAATAGCAGGGGGCTATGGGGCTACACCTTC
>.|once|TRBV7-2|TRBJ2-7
CASTTPGRRYEQYF
TGTGCCAGCACCACACCGGGACGGAGATACGAGCAGTACTTC
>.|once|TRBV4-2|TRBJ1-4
CASSVTDIPTNEKLFF
TGTGCCAGCAGCGTTACGGACATTCCGACTAATGAAAAACTGTTTTTT
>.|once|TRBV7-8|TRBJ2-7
CASSKHPPPSYEQYF
TGTGCCAGCAGCAAACACCCCCCTCCGTCCTACGAGCAGTACTTC
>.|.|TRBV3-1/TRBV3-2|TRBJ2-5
CASSLRDITETQYF
TGTGCCAGCAGCCTCCGGGACATTACGGAGACCCAGTACTTC
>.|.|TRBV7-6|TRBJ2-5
CASSLQVQETQYF
TGTGCCAGCAGCTTACAGGTCCAAGAGACCCAGTACTTC
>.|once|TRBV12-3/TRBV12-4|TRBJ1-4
CASSFPREKLFF
TGTGCCAGCAGTTTCCCGCGGGAAAAACTGTTTTTT
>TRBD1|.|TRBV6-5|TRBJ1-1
CASRTNQGAEAFF
TGTGCCAGCAGAACAAATCAGGGGGCTGAAGCTTTCTTT
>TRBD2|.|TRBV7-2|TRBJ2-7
CASSPNLGGGGYEQYF
TGTGCCAGCAGCCCAAATCTTGGCGGGGGGGGCTACGAGCAGTACTTC
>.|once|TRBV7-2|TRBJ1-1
CASSIDGTQNTEAFF
TGTGCCAGCAGCATCGACGGGACGCAGAACACTGAAGCTTTCTTT
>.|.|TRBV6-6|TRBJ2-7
CASSYSVSYEQYF
TGTGCCAGCAGTTACAGTGTTTCCTACGAGCAGTACTTC
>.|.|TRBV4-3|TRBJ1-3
CASSQDVIGNTIYF
TGCGCCAGCAGCCAAGACGTAATTGGAAACACCATATATTTT
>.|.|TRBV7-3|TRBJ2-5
CASSLNAGAGETQYF
TGTGCCAGCAGCTTAAACGCCGGCGCTGGAGAGACCCAGTACTTC
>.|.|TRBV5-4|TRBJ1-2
CASSLTQGKYGYTF
TGTGCCAGCAGCTTGACCCAGGGGAAGTATGGCTACACCTTC
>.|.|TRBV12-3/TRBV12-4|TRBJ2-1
CASSFLYAEQFF
TGTGCCAGCAGTTTTTTGTACGCTGAGCAGTTCTTC
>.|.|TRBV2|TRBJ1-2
CASSEARENYGYTF
TGTGCCAGCAGTGAAGCCAGGGAGAACTATGGCTACACCTTC
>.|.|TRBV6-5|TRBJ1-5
CASSYRQEGNQPQHF
TGTGCCAGCAGTTATAGACAAGAGGGCAATCAGCCCCAGCATTTT
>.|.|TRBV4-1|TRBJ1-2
CASSQAQAENYGYTF
TGCGCCAGCAGCCAAGCACAGGCCGAAAACTATGGCTACACCTTC
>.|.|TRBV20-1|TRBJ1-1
CSGGPNTEAFF
TGCAGTGGTGGGCCGAACACTGAAGCTTTCTTT
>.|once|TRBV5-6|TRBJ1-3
CASSLEPFSGNTIYF
TGTGCCAGCAGCTTGGAACCTTTCTCTGGAAACACCATATATTTT
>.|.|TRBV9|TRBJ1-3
CASSAAVSGNTIYF
TGTGCCAGCAGCGCGGCGGTTTCGGGAAACACCATATATTTT
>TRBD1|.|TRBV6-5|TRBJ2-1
CASIRPGQAPNEQFF
TGTGCCAGCATAAGACCGGGACAGGCCCCCAATGAGCAGTTCTTC
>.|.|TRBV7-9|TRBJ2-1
CASSLGTNEQFF
TGTGCCAGCAGCTTAGGTACGAATGAGCAGTTCTTC
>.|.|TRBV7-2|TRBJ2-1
CASGNNEQFF
TGTGCCAGCGGAAACAATGAGCAGTTCTTC
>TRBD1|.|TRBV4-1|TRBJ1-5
CASSQMTGAPQHF
TGCGCCAGCAGCCAGATGACAGGGGCGCCCCAGCATTTT
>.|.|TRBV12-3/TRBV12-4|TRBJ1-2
CASSFLRSGGYTF
TGTGCCAGCAGTTTTCTGCGGAGTGGCGGCTACACCTTC